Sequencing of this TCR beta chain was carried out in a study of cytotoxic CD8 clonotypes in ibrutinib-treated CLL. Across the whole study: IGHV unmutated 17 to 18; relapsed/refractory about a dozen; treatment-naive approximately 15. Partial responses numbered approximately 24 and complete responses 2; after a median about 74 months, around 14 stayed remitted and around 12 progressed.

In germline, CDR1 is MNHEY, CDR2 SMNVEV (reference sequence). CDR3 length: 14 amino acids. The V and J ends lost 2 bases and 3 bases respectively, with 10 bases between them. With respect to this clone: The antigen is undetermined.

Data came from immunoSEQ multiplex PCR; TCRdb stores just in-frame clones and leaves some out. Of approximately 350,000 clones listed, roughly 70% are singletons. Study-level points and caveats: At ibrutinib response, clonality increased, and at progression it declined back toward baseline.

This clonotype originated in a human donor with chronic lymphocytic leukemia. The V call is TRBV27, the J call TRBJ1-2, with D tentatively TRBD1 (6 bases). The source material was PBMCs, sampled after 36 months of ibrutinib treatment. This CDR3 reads CASSLGGADYGYTF. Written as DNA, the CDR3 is TGTGCCAGCAGTTTAGGGGGGGCTGACTATGGCTACACCTTC.